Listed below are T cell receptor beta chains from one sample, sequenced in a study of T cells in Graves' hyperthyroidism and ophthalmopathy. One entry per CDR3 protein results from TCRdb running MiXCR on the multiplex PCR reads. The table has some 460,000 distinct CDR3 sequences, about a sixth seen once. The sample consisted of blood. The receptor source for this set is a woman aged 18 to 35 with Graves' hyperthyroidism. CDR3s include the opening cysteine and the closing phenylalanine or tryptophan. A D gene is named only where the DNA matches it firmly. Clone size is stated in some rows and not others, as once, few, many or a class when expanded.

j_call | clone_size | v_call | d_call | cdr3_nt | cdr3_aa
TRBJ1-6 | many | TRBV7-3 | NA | TGTGCCAGCAGCTTAACCGGACTCCCTCCCCTCCACTTT | CASSLTGLPPLHF
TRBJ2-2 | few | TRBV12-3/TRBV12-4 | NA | TGTGCCAGCAGTAAAGCGAACACCGGGGAGCTGTTTTTT | CASSKANTGELFF
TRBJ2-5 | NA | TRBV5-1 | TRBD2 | TGCGCCAGCAGCTTGTTAACTAGCGGGAGGCAAGAGACCCAGTACTTC | CASSLLTSGRQETQYF
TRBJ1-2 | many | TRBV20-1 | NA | TGCAGTGCCAAACCGCCCCAGGGGATTAACTATGGCTACACCTTC | CSAKPPQGINYGYTF
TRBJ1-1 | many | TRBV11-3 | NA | TGTGCCAGCAGCTTAGGGGTTTATGCTGAAGCTTTCTTT | CASSLGVYAEAFF
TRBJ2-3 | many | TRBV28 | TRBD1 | TGTGCCAGCAGTTCACAGGGGAGCGGCACAGATACGCAGTATTTT | CASSSQGSGTDTQYF
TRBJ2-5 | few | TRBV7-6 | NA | TGTGCCAGCACCACTAGTGGGACAAACCCACAAGAGACCCAGTACTTC | CASTTSGTNPQETQYF
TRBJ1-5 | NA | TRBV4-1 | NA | TGCGCCAGCAGCCCGGCGTGGGGGAGCAATCAGCCCCAGCATTTT | CASSPAWGSNQPQHF
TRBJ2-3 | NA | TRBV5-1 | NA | TGCGCCAGCAGCTTGGTAGGGTTCCTCACAGATACGCAGTATTTT | CASSLVGFLTDTQYF
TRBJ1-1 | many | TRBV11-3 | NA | TGTGCCAGCAGCCCGGGGGCTGGAACTGAAGCTTTCTTT | CASSPGAGTEAFF
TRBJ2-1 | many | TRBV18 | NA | TGTGCCAGCTTTGCCAGGGTCACCTACAATGAGCAGTTCTTC | CASFARVTYNEQFF
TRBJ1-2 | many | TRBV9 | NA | TGTGCCAGCAGCCTCCGGGACATAGAGGGCTACACCTTC | CASSLRDIEGYTF
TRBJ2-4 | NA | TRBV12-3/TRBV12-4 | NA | TGTGCCAGCAGTTCCAGCTTCGACATTCAGTACTTC | CASSSSFDIQYF